This T cell receptor (beta chain) was captured in a study of blood T cells in healthy people across ages. With regard to this clonotype: This may be a read error, as it is one base from a much larger clone.

This CDR3 contains 15 residues. For the second PCR, which ran for about 6 to 11 cycles, a sample-barcoded 5' primer and a J-beta primer mix were used. Each cDNA molecule was tagged by a template-switch adaptor that had 12 random nucleotides. Researchers report that each sample yielded at least 2.5 million CDR3-containing paired-end reads. TCRdb re-called the 5' RACE reads with MiXCR, one entry per CDR3 protein. The sample consists of more than 1.4 million distinct CDR3 sequences, 42% of them appearing once. Caucasian individuals from Russia who were healthy and aged about 6 to 90 acted as donors. Isolation yielded PBMCs, at least 6 million per sample, in every case.

Sequenced input: blood. The TCR was taken from a woman under 30 in good health. This chain links TRBV12-3 or TRBV12-4 with TRBJ2-1, with 10 bases fitting TRBD2. DNA of the CDR3: TGTACCAGCAGTTTGCGGACTAGCGGTTACAATGAGCAGTTCTTC. It codes for CTSSLRTSGYNEQFF.